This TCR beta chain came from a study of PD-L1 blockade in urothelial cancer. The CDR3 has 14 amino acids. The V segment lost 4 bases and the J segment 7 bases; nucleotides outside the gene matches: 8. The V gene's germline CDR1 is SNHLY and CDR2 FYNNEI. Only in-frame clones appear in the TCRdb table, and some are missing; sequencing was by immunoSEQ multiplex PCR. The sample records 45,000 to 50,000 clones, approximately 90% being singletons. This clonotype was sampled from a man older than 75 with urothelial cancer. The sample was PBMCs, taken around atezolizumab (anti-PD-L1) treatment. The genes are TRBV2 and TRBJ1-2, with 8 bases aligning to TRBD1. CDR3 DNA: TGTGCCAGCAGTGTGAACGGACAGGGCGGTGGCTACACCTTC. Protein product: CASSVNGQGGGYTF.